These T cell receptor beta chains were read from a single sample in a study of T cell changes during pregnancy in multiple sclerosis. Produced via immunoSEQ multiplex PCR; TCRdb's table is partial and in-frame only. This table has roughly 120,000 clones, approximately 90% appearing once. This specimen consisted of peripheral blood, obtained in the third trimester of pregnancy. The receptors here all came from a female donor with multiple sclerosis, enrolled in a pregnancy study. Each CDR3 is given with its conserved first and last residue. D genes are given only for firm matches. Some rows mark clone size as missing; the rest say once, few, many or name a class of expanded clone.

>NA|few|TRBV9|TRBJ1-3
CASSASITGSAGNTIYF
TGTGCCAGCAGCGCGTCGATTACAGGGTCCGCTGGAAACACCATATATTTT
>TRBD2|NA|TRBV2|TRBJ2-5
CASSVLSLGRLRGTQYF
TGTGCCAGCAGTGTCCTCTCCCTCGGGAGGTTGAGAGGGACCCAGTACTTC
>TRBD2|NA|TRBV27|TRBJ2-5
CASSSSGTEETQYF
TGTGCCAGCAGTTCTAGCGGGACCGAAGAGACCCAGTACTTC
>NA|once|TRBV2|TRBJ2-7
CASSPATGQTYEQYF
TGTGCCAGCAGCCCTGCTACAGGACAGACCTACGAGCAGTACTTC
>NA|NA|TRBV18|TRBJ1-2
CASSPLRNRERVYGYTF
TGTGCCAGCTCACCCTTACGAAACAGGGAAAGGGTCTATGGCTACACCTTC
>NA|NA|TRBV7-2|TRBJ1-2
CASSLGQEHGYTF
TGTGCCAGCAGCTTAGGTCAGGAACATGGCTACACCTTC
>TRBD1|once|TRBV28|TRBJ2-7
CASSWTGPSDEQYF
TGTGCCAGCAGTTGGACAGGGCCCTCCGACGAGCAGTACTTC
>NA|NA|TRBV10-3|TRBJ2-7
CAISEFGDTSYEQYF
TGTGCCATCAGTGAGTTTGGGGACACCTCCTACGAGCAGTACTTC
>TRBD1|NA|TRBV4-2|TRBJ1-1
CASSQVTGRSTEAFF
TGTGCCAGCAGCCAAGTGACAGGGAGGAGCACTGAAGCTTTCTTT
>NA|NA|TRBV7-9|TRBJ2-1
CASSWSNEQFF
TGTGCCAGCAGCTGGAGCAATGAGCAGTTCTTC
>TRBD1|NA|TRBV29-1|TRBJ1-1
CSVRGQRKNTEAFF
TGCAGCGTCAGGGGACAGCGCAAGAACACTGAAGCTTTCTTT
>TRBD1|NA|TRBV6-1|TRBJ1-5
CASSEGTGGSQPQHF
TGTGCCAGCAGTGAAGGGACAGGGGGTAGTCAGCCCCAGCATTTT
>NA|NA|TRBV2|TRBJ2-3
CASSDGLNTDTQYF
TGTGCCAGCAGTGACGGACTAAACACAGATACGCAGTATTTT
>NA|NA|TRBV9|TRBJ1-3
CASSVAGGGSGNTIYF
TGTGCCAGCAGCGTAGCTGGGGGGGGCTCTGGAAACACCATATATTTT
>NA|NA|TRBV7-2|TRBJ1-6
CASSLVSGLENSPLHF
TGTGCCAGCAGCTTAGTGTCGGGACTAGAGAATTCACCCCTCCACTTT
>NA|NA|TRBV4-1|TRBJ1-1
CASSPGGGLRINTEAFF
TGCGCCAGCAGCCCCGGGGGGGGCCTCAGAATAAACACTGAAGCTTTCTTT
>TRBD1|NA|TRBV5-5|TRBJ2-5
CASSLVGGDETQYF
TGTGCCAGCAGCTTGGTAGGGGGCGACGAGACCCAGTACTTC
>NA|NA|TRBV28|TRBJ1-2
CASSFPGRDLFGYTF
TGTGCCAGCAGTTTCCCGGGAAGGGATTTGTTCGGCTACACCTTC
>TRBD2|NA|TRBV30|TRBJ2-1
CAWTSGRHEQFF
TGTGCCTGGACTAGCGGGAGACATGAGCAGTTCTTC
>NA|NA|TRBV28|TRBJ1-2
CASSPGTRANYGYTF
TGTGCCAGCAGTCCAGGGACAAGGGCTAACTATGGCTACACCTTC
>TRBD1|NA|TRBV15|TRBJ1-2
CATNLDRSNYGYTF
TGTGCCACCAACTTGGACAGGTCTAACTATGGCTACACCTTC
>TRBD2|NA|TRBV6-1|TRBJ2-1
CASSEAIGGGVYNEQFF
TGTGCCAGCAGTGAAGCGATCGGCGGGGGTGTCTACAATGAGCAGTTCTTC
>NA|NA|TRBV5-5|TRBJ1-5
CASSLLPGNNQPQHF
TGTGCCAGCAGCTTGCTCCCAGGGAACAATCAGCCCCAGCATTTT
>TRBD1|NA|TRBV4-1|TRBJ1-2
CASSQPDRDYGYTF
TGCGCCAGCAGCCAACCCGACAGGGACTATGGCTACACCTTC
>NA|once|TRBV19|TRBJ1-1
CASSIDEDTEAFF
TGTGCCAGTAGTATAGATGAGGACACTGAAGCTTTCTTT
>NA|once|TRBV5-1|TRBJ2-7
CASSLTGNEQYF
TGCGCCAGCAGCTTGACAGGGAACGAGCAGTACTTC
>NA|NA|TRBV6-4|TRBJ2-2
CASSEGSTGELFF
TGTGCCAGCAGTGAGGGCAGCACCGGGGAGCTGTTTTTT
>TRBD2|NA|TRBV7-2|TRBJ2-5
CASTAHSGGETQYF
TGTGCCAGCACCGCCCACAGCGGGGGGGAGACCCAGTACTTC
>NA|few|TRBV6-5|TRBJ1-2
CASREGTTLGYTF
TGTGCCAGCAGGGAGGGAACCACGTTGGGCTACACCTTC
>NA|NA|TRBV19|TRBJ2-3
CASSMSGSTNTQYF
TGTGCCAGTAGTATGAGCGGTAGCACGAATACGCAGTATTTT
>NA|NA|TRBV1|TRBJ2-7
CTSFLGREAYEQYF
TGCACCAGCTTCCTTGGGCGGGAAGCCTACGAGCAGTACTTC
>NA|NA|TRBV18|TRBJ1-3
CASSPNSFFGNTIYF
TGTGCCAGCTCACCAAACAGCTTCTTTGGAAACACCATATATTTT
>TRBD1|once|TRBV6-1|TRBJ2-5
CASRGTGLETQYF
TGTGCCAGCAGGGGGACAGGGTTGGAGACCCAGTACTTC
>NA|NA|TRBV28|TRBJ1-5
CASSLGRIGDQPQHF
TGTGCCAGCAGTTTAGGCCGGATCGGGGATCAGCCCCAGCATTTT
>TRBD1|NA|TRBV19|TRBJ2-1
CASSNARQGLSKFF
TGTGCCAGTAGTAACGCCCGACAGGGATTGAGTAAGTTCTTC
>NA|once|TRBV5-1|TRBJ2-5
CASSFLRPTPGHRGETQYF
TGCGCCAGCAGCTTCCTTCGCCCTACACCGGGACATAGAGGAGAGACCCAGTACTTC
>NA|NA|TRBV27|TRBJ2-1
CASSSNRFYHNEQFF
TGTGCCAGCAGTTCGAACAGGTTCTACCACAATGAGCAGTTCTTC
>TRBD1|NA|TRBV30|TRBJ1-5
CAWGQGNQPQHF
TGTGCCTGGGGACAGGGGAATCAGCCCCAGCATTTT
>TRBD1|NA|TRBV30|TRBJ1-2
CAWSVWDRGDGYTF
TGTGCCTGGAGTGTCTGGGACAGGGGAGATGGCTACACCTTC
>NA|NA|TRBV15|TRBJ1-1
CATSRDRAGNTEAFF
TGTGCCACCAGCAGAGATCGGGCGGGGAACACTGAAGCTTTCTTT
>NA|NA|TRBV6-5|TRBJ1-2
CASSRTLEDYGYTF
TGTGCCAGCAGCCGGACACTGGAAGACTATGGCTACACCTTC
>TRBD1|NA|TRBV29-1|TRBJ1-1
CSVEVQGARTEAFF
TGCAGCGTTGAAGTCCAGGGGGCGAGGACTGAAGCTTTCTTT
>NA|once|TRBV5-1|TRBJ2-3
CASSYGGRADTQYF
TGCGCCAGCAGCTACGGGGGGCGCGCAGATACGCAGTATTTT
>TRBD2|NA|TRBV4-2|TRBJ2-3
CASSQARLAGGVYTDTQYF
TGTGCCAGCAGCCAGGCACGACTAGCGGGGGGGGTGTATACAGATACGCAGTATTTT
>NA|NA|TRBV7-2|TRBJ1-5
CASSSPGNPQHF
TGTGCCAGCAGCTCCCCGGGTAACCCCCAGCATTTT
>TRBD2|NA|TRBV6-6|TRBJ2-7
CASSLLAGRTSYEQYF
TGTGCCAGCAGCTTACTAGCGGGGCGAACTTCCTACGAGCAGTACTTC
>TRBD1|NA|TRBV18|TRBJ1-5
CASSPGQQGAGQPQHF
TGTGCCAGCTCACCAGGGCAACAGGGGGCCGGCCAGCCCCAGCATTTT
>NA|NA|TRBV2|TRBJ1-3
CASSQLTGNTIYF
TGTGCCAGCAGTCAACTTACGGGAAACACCATATATTTT
>NA|NA|TRBV27|TRBJ1-1
CASSSSMGGLNAFF
TGTGCCAGCAGTAGTTCCATGGGGGGGTTAAACGCTTTCTTT
>TRBD1|NA|TRBV4-2|TRBJ1-2
CASSRSGGYGYTF
TGTGCCAGCAGCCGATCAGGGGGGTATGGCTACACCTTC
>NA|NA|TRBV2|TRBJ2-7
CASSEALGGYEQYF
TGTGCCAGCAGTGAAGCGCTCGGAGGGTATGAGCAGTACTTC
>TRBD1|NA|TRBV5-1|TRBJ1-2
CASSSGTGEYGYTF
TGCGCCAGCAGCTCGGGGACAGGGGAGTATGGCTACACCTTC
>NA|NA|TRBV7-2|TRBJ2-7
CASSPPAYEQYF
TGTGCCAGCAGCCCCCCGGCCTACGAGCAGTACTTC
>TRBD1|NA|TRBV5-1|TRBJ2-7
CASSLGTGTYEQYF
TGCGCCAGCAGCTTGGGGACAGGTACCTACGAGCAGTACTTC
>NA|NA|TRBV7-3|TRBJ1-2
CASSSGVSHYGYTF
TGTGCCAGCAGTTCAGGGGTCTCCCACTATGGCTACACCTTC
>TRBD2|NA|TRBV29-1|TRBJ2-5
CSADTSGRLQETQYF
TGCAGCGCAGATACTAGCGGGAGGCTCCAAGAGACCCAGTACTTC
>NA|NA|TRBV5-1|TRBJ2-1
CASSALAGIYEQFF
TGCGCCAGCAGCGCCCTCGCAGGGATCTATGAGCAGTTCTTC
>TRBD1|NA|TRBV4-1|TRBJ2-3
CASSQAGTGRSDTQYF
TGCGCCAGCAGCCAGGCCGGGACAGGGAGATCAGATACGCAGTATTTT
>NA|NA|TRBV5-1|TRBJ2-2
CASSLDQPGTGELFF
TGCGCCAGCAGCTTGGACCAGCCGGGCACCGGGGAGCTGTTTTTT
>TRBD1|few|TRBV14|TRBJ1-1
CASSQGARGAFF
TGTGCCAGCAGTCAGGGGGCAAGGGGTGCTTTCTTT